The 14 T cell receptor beta chains below all came from one sample that was sequenced in a study of T cells after posttransplantation cyclophosphamide. A marrow graft followed busulfan-fludarabine conditioning, with cyclophosphamide on days +3 and +4. The repertoire was sequenced with immunoSEQ multiplex PCR; TCRdb's copy has only in-frame clones and lacks some. This table holds thousands of clones, less than 80% found once. The sequencing here drew on PBMCs, taken roughly five weeks after a stem cell transplant with posttransplant cyclophosphamide. The receptors derive from a male patient in his 50s who received an allogeneic stem cell transplant from a related donor and was CMV-positive. Some T cells may have come from the graft donor.

V usage is TRBV7-9 and J usage is TRBJ1-3; TRBD1 aligns across 7 bases. Germline V lookup: CDR1 SEHNR, CDR2 FQNEAQ (reference sequence). V lost 5 bases to trimming and J lost 11 bases; unmatched junction nucleotides: 6. The CDR3 length is 12 residues. The CDR3 loop reads CASSALGGPIYF. CDR3 bases: TGTGCCAGCAGCGCCTTAGGGGGCCCCATATATTTT.

The chain carries TRBV30 and TRBJ1-2; no reliable D call. CDR1 GTSNPN and CDR2 SVGIG come from the germline V gene (reference sequence). This CDR3 contains 13 residues. V gave up 1 base and J gave up 6 bases, with 12 bases separating them. In DNA, the CDR3 is TGTGCCTGGAGTGATACCCCCGGGAATGGCTACACCTTC. Protein: CAWSDTPGNGYTF.

This clone has more than one count but fewer than ten. The V and J genes are TRBV5-1 and TRBJ1-2, with D tentatively TRBD1 (5 bases). The V and J ends lost 4 bases and 5 bases respectively, with 18 bases between them. The length of the CDR3 is 15 residues. Germline lookup yields CDR1 SGHRS and CDR2 YFSETQ. The CDR3 spells CASSPARAGGYGYTF. The CDR3 DNA is TGCGCCAGCAGCCCGGCGAGGGCCGGGGGGTATGGCTACACCTTC.

On this clone: Germline is not matched at one junction end, which may reflect a read error. The V and J genes are TRBV5-6 and TRBJ2-7, with a possible D match to TRBD1 (5 bases). The CDR3 totals 14 residues. CDR1 is SGHDT, CDR2 YYEEEE, per germline. CDR3 in DNA: TGTGCCAGCAGCTTGGGCGACAGCTCCCACGAGCAGTACTTC. Its translation is CASSLGDSSHEQYF.

V is TRBV4-1 and J is TRBJ2-5; 13 nucleotides align to TRBD2. Germline trimming cut 5 bases from V and 7 bases from J; bases unmatched to any gene: 13. Per the germline V gene, CDR1 is MGHRA and CDR2 is YSYEKL. There are 17 residues in the CDR3. CDR3 in amino acids: CASSSPRLAGGASTQYF. CDR3 coding DNA: TGCGCCAGCAGCTCCCCCCGACTAGCGGGGGGCGCGTCGACCCAGTACTTC.

With respect to this clone: One end of the junction varies from germline; a read error may be responsible. The rearrangement uses TRBV5-6 and TRBJ2-3, with a possible D match to TRBD2 (6 bases). CDR3 length: 13 amino acids. In germline, CDR1 is SGHDT, CDR2 YYEEEE. CDR3 region: CANSGGTTDTQYF. CDR3 in DNA: TGTGCCAACAGCGGAGGGACCACAGATACGCAGTATTTT.

This chain joins TRBV18 and TRBJ1-1; TRBD1 matches at 9 bases. After removal of 3 bases from V and 9 bases from J, the junction contained 14 bases not matched to a gene. CDR3 length: 16 amino acids. CDR1 is KGHSH, CDR2 LQKENI, per germline. The CDR3 reads CASSPWTGVLLPQAFF. The CDR3, as DNA: TGTGCCAGCTCACCCTGGACAGGGGTCCTTCTACCCCAAGCTTTCTTT.

J is TRBJ1-1 and V is TRBV9, with D hard to call. Deletions cut 3 bases from V and 4 bases from J, with 22 bases between. The CDR3 consists of 17 residues. Germline assignment: CDR1 SGDLS and CDR2 YYNGEE. The CDR3 coding sequence is TGTGCCAGCAGCGCGTCAAGGAGGGAGGGTAAGGGCACTGAAGCTTTCTTT. This codes for CASSASRREGKGTEAFF.

CDR3 sequence: CASSQDSYEQYF. CDR3 coding DNA: TGTGCCAGCAGCCAGGACAGCTACGAGCAGTACTTC. This chain connects TRBV2 to TRBJ2-7; possible D gene TRBD1, 6 bases. The germline V and J ends were trimmed by 6 bases and 3 bases, with 9 bases remaining between them. Germline assignment: CDR1 SNHLY and CDR2 FYNNEI. The CDR3 contains 12 residues.

This rearrangement joins TRBV18 to TRBJ2-5; TRBD2 matches 7 bases. This CDR3 spans 15 amino acids. Germline values: CDR1 KGHSH, CDR2 LQKENI. Losses at the gene ends were 3 bases for V and 8 bases for J; bases not matched to a gene: 12. The CDR3 protein is CASSPERGLGGTQYF. In nucleotides, the CDR3 is TGTGCCAGCTCACCGGAGCGGGGTCTGGGGGGAACCCAGTACTTC.

This chain uses TRBV7-9 with TRBJ2-7; D remains ambiguous. V dropped 5 bases and J dropped 2 bases, with 10 bases sitting between them. There are 13 residues in the CDR3. Germline assignment: CDR1 SEHNR and CDR2 FQNEAQ (reference sequence). The CDR3 DNA follows: TGTGCCAGCAGCCCGTCAGGCCCCTACGAGCAGTACTTC. Its protein is CASSPSGPYEQYF.

There are a few counts of this clone. The V call is TRBV5-5, the J call TRBJ1-1, with 7 bases identical to TRBD1. The CDR3 has 14 amino acids. Germline lookup yields CDR1 SGHKS and CDR2 YYEKEE (reference sequence). V lost 1 base to trimming and J lost 3 bases; unmatched junction nucleotides: 3. The CDR3 DNA sequence: TGTGCCAGCAGCTTGCGGCAGGGGGACACTGAAGCTTTCTTT. This sequence encodes CASSLRQGDTEAFF.

The chain carries TRBV7-9 and TRBJ2-2, with TRBD1 matching 7 bases. Germline CDR1 is SEHNR and CDR2 is FQNEAQ (reference sequence). The CDR3 is made up of 16 amino acids. The trim removed 5 bases at V and 7 bases at J, leaving 13 bases unmatched. Here the CDR3 DNA reads TGTGCCAGCAGCCAGAGGCAGGGGGTGAGGAACGGGGAGCTGTTTTTT. Its protein product is CASSQRQGVRNGELFF. Drawing the rest from reference TRBV7-9 and TRBJ2-2, the complete variable domain is DTGVSQNPRHKITKRGQNVTFRCDPISEHNRLYWYRQTLGQGPEFLTYFQNEAQLEKSRLLSDRFSAERPKGSFSTLEIQRTEQGDSAMYLCASSQRQGVRNGELFFGEGSRLTVL.

The rearrangement uses TRBV19 and TRBJ2-7; 9 bases line up with TRBD1. CDR1 is LNHDA, CDR2 SQIVND, per germline (reference sequence). There are 14 residues in the CDR3. Germline trimming cut 5 bases from V and 4 bases from J; bases unmatched to any gene: 6. This chain's CDR3 is CASSRGQGRYEQYF. For the CDR3, the DNA is TGTGCCAGTAGTCGAGGACAGGGGAGGTACGAGCAGTACTTC.